The 32 T cell receptor beta chains presented below share a single source sample, sequenced in a study of patients and donors after allogeneic stem cell transplantation. MiXCR, run by TCRdb on the RT-PCR reads, gives a single entry per CDR3 protein. The table includes roughly 880,000 distinct CDR3 sequences, roughly 18% detected once. The specimen was blood, either unsorted or a sorted T cell fraction (not recorded which). Receptors were obtained from a human donor who was either an allogeneic HSCT recipient or a stem cell or donor lymphocyte infusion donor (not recorded which). It is not recorded whose cells these are; they may come from a transplant donor.

V gene TRBV11-2 combines with J gene TRBJ1-2; D is ambiguous. The ends were cut back, 5 bases at V and 7 bases at J, with 20 bases in the middle. The CDR3 extends over 15 amino acids. The germline CDR1 and CDR2 sequences are SGHAT and FQNNGV. CDR3 protein: CASSARLLPAGGYTF. In DNA form, the CDR3 reads TGTGCCAGCAGCGCGCGACTGCTTCCCGCAGGTGGCTACACCTTC.

The rearrangement joins TRBV12-3 or TRBV12-4 to TRBJ2-5; maybe TRBD1 (6 bases). The V end lost 8 bases, the J end lost 2 bases, and 9 bases lay between the germline ends. CDR3 size: 12 residues. The CDR3 DNA sequence: TGTGCCAGCGGGGGCAGACAAGAGACCCAGTACTTC. Its protein is CASGGRQETQYF.

V gene TRBV5-1 combines with J gene TRBJ1-1, with D possibly being TRBD1 (5 bases). This CDR3 is 16 amino acids long. Per germline, CDR1 SGHRS and CDR2 YFSETQ. V was clipped by 3 bases and J by 1 base, with 16 bases between them. CDR3 nucleotide sequence: TGCGCCAGCAGCTCAGCTCCAGGGTCCACGAACACTGAAGCTTTCTTT. This codes for CASSSAPGSTNTEAFF.

The sample holds a few counts of this clonotype. This chain connects TRBV12-3 or TRBV12-4 to TRBJ2-1, with D tentatively TRBD2 (5 bases). The CDR3 has 15 amino acids. Trimming left V 7 bases short and J 1 base short, with 14 bases between. The chain's CDR3 is CASILGAESYNEQFF. The CDR3, as DNA: TGTGCCAGCATTCTAGGAGCGGAATCCTACAATGAGCAGTTCTTC.

V usage is TRBV7-9 and J usage is TRBJ2-3, with 7 bases identical to TRBD1. With 1 base clipped from V and 4 bases from J, the junction kept 8 bases outside the gene matches. In germline, CDR1 is SEHNR, CDR2 FQNEAQ (reference sequence). The CDR3 runs 16 residues. The CDR3 protein is CASSLGFGTDADTQYF. Here the CDR3 DNA reads TGTGCCAGCAGCTTAGGGTTCGGGACAGACGCAGATACGCAGTATTTT.

This clonotype appeared a single time. The chain is built from TRBV7-9 and TRBJ2-7, with 7 bases lining up with TRBD2. V trimming: 1 base; J trimming: 6 bases; junction bases outside the gene matches: 0. From germline, CDR1 is SEHNR and CDR2 FQNEAQ (reference sequence). The CDR3 is made up of 12 amino acids. CDR3 amino acids: CASSLGLAEQYF. As DNA, the CDR3 is TGTGCCAGCAGCTTAGGACTAGCCGAGCAGTACTTC.

This clonotype was observed a handful of times. The genes are TRBV29-1 and TRBJ2-5; no firm D call. CDR1 is SQVTM, CDR2 ANQGSEA, per germline. This CDR3 contains 11 residues. V shed 3 bases and J shed 5 bases, with 7 bases lying between them. CDR3 in amino acids: CSVDSRETQYF. DNA for the CDR3: TGCAGCGTTGATTCACGGGAGACCCAGTACTTC.

This clonotype was picked up a small number of times. The CDR3 sequence: CASAQGASYEQYF. The CDR3 bases are TGTGCTAGTGCCCAGGGGGCTTCCTACGAGCAGTACTTC. This chain links TRBV12-5 with TRBJ2-7, with 8 bases identical to TRBD1. Looked up from germline, CDR1 is LGHNT and CDR2 is FRNRAP. Unmatched junction bases numbered 3, after V lost 7 bases and J lost 1 base. CDR3 length: 13 amino acids.

The gene calls are TRBV15 and TRBJ1-4; D remains ambiguous. Deletions cut 0 bases from V and 6 bases from J, with 11 bases between. The CDR3 sequence is 15 residues long. Germline-derived CDR1 and CDR2 are LNHNV and YYDKDF (reference sequence). CDR3 DNA sequence: TGTGCCACCAGCAGAGATCGTCTCTCCGATGAAAAACTGTTTTTT. Its translation: CATSRDRLSDEKLFF.

In this sample, this clonotype turned up a few times. The chain joins TRBV7-2 to TRBJ1-5; 8 bases are shared with TRBD1. The CDR3 sequence is 15 residues long. J gave up 6 bases and V 1 base, and 5 bases lay outside the gene matches. Germline V CDR1 and CDR2: SGHTA, FQGNSA. DNA for the CDR3: TGTGCCAGCAGCTTAGAGCAGGGGGCTCGTCAGCCCCAGCATTTT. Its protein is CASSLEQGARQPQHF.

This clonotype was found a few times. This sequence joins TRBV20-1 and TRBJ2-7, with D possibly being TRBD2 (7 bases). The CDR3 consists of 16 residues. The V gene lost 0 bases and the J gene lost 0 bases, with 15 bases spanning the gap. Germline lookup yields CDR1 DFQATT and CDR2 SNEGSKA (reference sequence). The chain's CDR3 is CSARDHGGPSSYEQYF. The CDR3 coding sequence is TGCAGTGCTAGAGATCACGGGGGGCCAAGCTCCTACGAGCAGTACTTC.

This clonotype was found a few times. The chain is built from TRBV20-1 and TRBJ2-5, with 7 bases lining up with TRBD1. The CDR3 length is 15 residues. Germline V gene sequence: CDR1 DFQATT, CDR2 SNEGSKA (reference sequence). Trimming cost V 4 bases and J 4 bases; bases outside gene matches: 12. In DNA, the CDR3 is TGCAGTGCTACAGCCGGGACAGCTCTAAGAGAGACCCAGTACTTC. Protein product: CSATAGTALRETQYF.

The J gene is TRBJ1-1, the V gene TRBV29-1, with D possibly being TRBD1 (5 bases). Germline V gene data show CDR1 as SQVTM and CDR2 as ANQGSEA. Trimming stripped 4 bases from V and 6 bases from J, with 15 bases between. This CDR3 is 13 amino acids long. As DNA, the CDR3 is TGCAGCGTTGTGCTTGGGGCTGGGGCTGAAGCTTTCTTT. Protein product: CSVVLGAGAEAFF.

The rearrangement joins TRBV9 to TRBJ1-2; TRBD1 is a possible D gene (5 bases). V shed 0 bases and J shed 6 bases, with 27 bases lying between them. CDR1 is SGDLS and CDR2 is YYNGEE in the germline V gene. The CDR3 extends over 19 amino acids. As DNA, the CDR3 is TGTGCCAGCAGCGTAGGCGTCCTGTGGGGTCAGGGAGAACGGAATGGCTACACCTTC. Its translation: CASSVGVLWGQGERNGYTF. Combining the CDR3 with reference TRBV9 and TRBJ1-2 gives the whole variable domain DSGVTQTPKHLITATGQRVTLRCSPRSGDLSVYWYQQSLDQGLQFLIQYYNGEERAKGNILERFSAQQFPDLHSELNLSSLELGDSALYFCASSVGVLWGQGERNGYTFGSGTRLTVV.

This chain uses TRBV7-9 with TRBJ2-1; D unresolved. Trimming stripped 1 base from V and 15 bases from J, with 16 bases between. There are 13 residues in the CDR3. Germline-derived CDR1 and CDR2 are SEHNR and FQNEAQ (reference sequence). In DNA, the CDR3 is TGTGCCAGCAGCTTAGGGGCCTCGGGCGGCGGGTTCTTC. As protein: CASSLGASGGGFF.

A few counts support this clonotype. This chain connects TRBV12-5 to TRBJ1-1, with unresolved D. The V and J ends lost 3 bases and 11 bases respectively, with 13 bases between them. CDR1 is LGHNT, CDR2 FRNRAP, per germline. This CDR3 is 12 amino acids long. The CDR3 DNA sequence: TGTGCTAGTGGTTTAGCGGGGATAGAGGCTTTCTTT. This translates into CASGLAGIEAFF. The complete variable domain, with remaining parts taken from reference TRBV12-5 and TRBJ1-1, reads DARVTQTPRHKVTEMGQEVTMRCQPILGHNTVFWYRQTMMQGLELLAYFRNRAPLDDSGMPKDRFSAEMPDATLATLKIQPSEPRDSAVYFCASGLAGIEAFFGQGTRLTVV.

This clonotype was counted only a few times. J is TRBJ2-1 and V is TRBV5-6; D unclear. Looked up from germline, CDR1 is SGHDT and CDR2 is YYEEEE. This CDR3 comprises 15 residues. Trimming pared 1 base from V and 0 bases from J, leaving 8 bases between. In nucleotides, the CDR3 is TGTGCCAGCAGCTTGTGGCGCCCCTCCTACAATGAGCAGTTCTTC. Translation gives CASSLWRPSYNEQFF.

The sample holds a few counts of this clonotype. The chain links TRBV9 to TRBJ2-7; D remains ambiguous. The CDR3 covers 14 residues. Germline CDR1 reads SGDLS; CDR2 reads YYNGEE. Trimming removed 2 bases at V and 4 bases at J, with 13 bases between. CDR3 sequence: CASSVSSFSYEQYF. DNA for the CDR3: TGTGCCAGCAGCGTTAGTTCGTTTTCGTACGAGCAGTACTTC. The whole variable domain, filled in from reference TRBV9 and TRBJ2-7, reads DSGVTQTPKHLITATGQRVTLRCSPRSGDLSVYWYQQSLDQGLQFLIQYYNGEERAKGNILERFSAQQFPDLHSELNLSSLELGDSALYFCASSVSSFSYEQYFGPGTRLTVT.

The chain combines TRBV27 with TRBJ2-7, with no clear D. Germline CDR1 reads MNHEY; CDR2 reads SMNVEV (reference sequence). The CDR3 spans 17 residues. Trimming pared 3 bases from V and 1 base from J, leaving 19 bases between. Written as DNA, the CDR3 is TGTGCCAGCAGTTTTGTTTGGTCGGGCTTTGTATCCTACGAGCAGTACTTC. The encoded protein is CASSFVWSGFVSYEQYF.

This clonotype was seen a few times. The CDR3 DNA is TGCGCCAGCAGCCAAGTGTTTATAAAAGACAGGGCGAACACTGAAGCTTTCTTT. Its translation: CASSQVFIKDRANTEAFF. The chain carries TRBV4-1 and TRBJ1-1, with 7 bases lining up with TRBD1. This CDR3 is built from 18 residues. J gave up 1 base and V 1 base, and 12 bases lay outside the gene matches. Germline V gives CDR1 MGHRA, CDR2 YSYEKL.

This rearrangement joins TRBV19 to TRBJ1-5, with D unresolved. Trimming stripped 3 bases from V and 5 bases from J, with 8 bases between. Germline-derived CDR1 and CDR2 are LNHDA and SQIVND (reference sequence). The CDR3 loop spans 13 amino acids. CDR3 in DNA: TGTGCCAGTAGTATTTTCCTTGATCAGCCCCAGCATTTT. This codes for CASSIFLDQPQHF.

This clonotype has a count of ten or more. V and J are TRBV5-1 and TRBJ1-4, with D possibly being TRBD1 (5 bases). Germline CDR1 and CDR2: SGHRS and YFSETQ. Trimming cost V 0 bases and J 8 bases, with 11 bases left between them. This CDR3 is 14 amino acids long. As DNA, the CDR3 is TGCGCCAGCAGCTTGGAACAGGCCGGAGAAAAACTGTTTTTT. Translation gives CASSLEQAGEKLFF.

This clonotype came up a few times. This chain uses TRBV6-2 or TRBV6-3 with TRBJ2-5, with 7 bases fitting TRBD2. The junction had 4 bases not matched to a gene; V was cut back by 2 bases and J by 4 bases. CDR1 MNHEY and CDR2 SVGEGT come from the germline V gene. The CDR3 has 14 amino acids. The CDR3 nucleotides are TGTGCCAGCAGTTACCTACTAGCGAGAGAGACCCAGTACTTC. The encoded protein is CASSYLLARETQYF.

The count of this clonotype is one. CDR3 residues: CASSLGTGTFGGNTIYF. The DNA of the CDR3 is TGCGCCAGCAGCTTGGGGACCGGAACGTTTGGTGGAAACACCATATATTTT. The genes are TRBV5-1 and TRBJ1-3, with unresolved D. Per germline, CDR1 SGHRS and CDR2 YFSETQ. V lost 0 bases to trimming and J lost 3 bases, with 16 bases between them. The CDR3 totals 17 residues.

This chain connects TRBV29-1 to TRBJ2-6; the match to TRBD1 covers 8 bases. The length of the CDR3 is 16 residues. The germline CDR1 and CDR2 sequences are SQVTM and ANQGSEA. Germline trimming cut 3 bases from V and 0 bases from J; bases unmatched to any gene: 4. CDR3 amino acids: CSVEGQAPSGANVLTF. The CDR3 nucleotides are TGCAGCGTTGAGGGACAGGCCCCCTCTGGGGCCAACGTCCTGACTTTC.

In this sample, this clonotype turned up a few times. The rearrangement joins TRBV20-1 to TRBJ2-3; D remains ambiguous. The CDR3 extends over 14 amino acids. CDR1 is DFQATT, CDR2 SNEGSKA, per germline (reference sequence). Trimming pared 1 base from V and 0 bases from J, leaving 8 bases between. The CDR3 DNA follows: TGCAGTGCTAGAGTGGCCTCCAGCACAGATACGCAGTATTTT. Translation gives CSARVASSTDTQYF.

There are a few counts of this clonotype. V usage is TRBV10-3 and J usage is TRBJ2-2; D tentatively reads TRBD1 or TRBD2 (5 bases each). The germline V gene has CDR1 ENHRY and CDR2 SYGVKD. V was trimmed by 2 bases and J by 5 bases, leaving 12 bases between them. The CDR3 has 15 amino acids. The CDR3 protein is CAISEIEGLTGELFF. CDR3 DNA sequence: TGTGCCATCAGTGAGATTGAGGGGTTGACCGGGGAGCTGTTTTTT.

This clonotype came up a few times. The chain's CDR3 is CSARASGRETQYF. The CDR3, as DNA: TGCAGTGCTAGGGCTAGCGGGAGGGAGACCCAGTACTTC. V gene TRBV20-1 combines with J gene TRBJ2-5; 11 nucleotides agree with TRBD2. The germline V gene encodes CDR1 DFQATT and CDR2 SNEGSKA (reference sequence). With V trimmed by 3 bases and J by 5 bases, 2 bases remained unmatched. This CDR3 is built from 13 residues.

This chain links TRBV5-1 with TRBJ2-7; tentatively, D is TRBD1 (6 bases). Between the trimmed V and J ends, which lost 4 bases and 0 bases, there was a span of 20 bases. Germline lookup yields CDR1 SGHRS and CDR2 YFSETQ. CDR3 length equals 17 residues. CDR3 in DNA: TGCGCCAGCAGCCGCTCGCCGAGACAGGCGGCCTCCTACGAGCAGTACTTC. Translated: CASSRSPRQAASYEQYF.

This clonotype has only a few counts. The chain carries TRBV15 and TRBJ1-5; D remains ambiguous. CDR1 LNHNV and CDR2 YYDKDF come from the germline V gene (reference sequence). The V and J ends lost 5 bases and 5 bases respectively, with 7 bases between them. The CDR3 loop spans 12 amino acids. CDR3 protein: CATSSVYQPQHF. CDR3 nucleotides: TGTGCCACCAGCTCCGTCTATCAGCCCCAGCATTTT.

This clonotype was counted a few times. V is TRBV10-3 and J is TRBJ2-5, with D maybe TRBD1 (6 bases). The CDR3 has 14 amino acids. From germline, CDR1 is ENHRY and CDR2 SYGVKD. Trimming took off 6 bases at V and 4 bases at J, with 15 bases between the two ends. In nucleotides, the CDR3 is TGTGCCATCAGCGTAACAGGGTCGGGAGAGACCCAGTACTTC. Protein product: CAISVTGSGETQYF.

This clonotype came up a few times. The chain couples TRBV27 to TRBJ1-6, with a weak D call TRBD1 (5 bases). Trimming cost V 2 bases and J 9 bases, with 11 bases left between them. The germline V gene has CDR1 MNHEY and CDR2 SMNVEV (reference sequence). The CDR3 extends over 14 amino acids. CDR3 bases: TGTGCCAGCAGTTTACGGGACGGCGGTTCACCCCTCCACTTT. As protein: CASSLRDGGSPLHF.